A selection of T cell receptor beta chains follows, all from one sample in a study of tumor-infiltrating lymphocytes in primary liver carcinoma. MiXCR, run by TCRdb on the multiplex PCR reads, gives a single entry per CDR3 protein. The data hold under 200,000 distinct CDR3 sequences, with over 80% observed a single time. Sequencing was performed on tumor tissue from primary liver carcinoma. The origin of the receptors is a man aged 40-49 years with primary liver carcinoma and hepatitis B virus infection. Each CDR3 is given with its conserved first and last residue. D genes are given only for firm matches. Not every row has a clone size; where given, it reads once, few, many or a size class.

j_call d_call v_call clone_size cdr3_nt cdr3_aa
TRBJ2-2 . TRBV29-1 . TGCAGTGTTGGTCGTCAGGGAGGTGGCACCGGGGAGCTGTTTTTT CSVGRQGGGTGELFF
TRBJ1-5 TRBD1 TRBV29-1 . TGCAGCGTAACGACAGGGTGTAAAAGTCAGCCCCAGCATTTT CSVTTGCKSQPQHF
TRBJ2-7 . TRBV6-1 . TGTGCCAGCAGTGTTGAGACGGTGGGCTCCTACGAACACTACTTC CASSVETVGSYEHYF
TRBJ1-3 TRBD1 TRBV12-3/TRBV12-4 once TGTGCCACCCTCAGGGGGCTCCCTGGAAACACCATATACTTT CATLRGLPGNTIYF
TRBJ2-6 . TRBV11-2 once TGTACCAGCAGCATGGGGGGAGACAATGGCATTTCCCTCTCTGGGGCCAACGTCCTGACTTTC CTSSMGGDNGISLSGANVLTF
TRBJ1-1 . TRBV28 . TGTGCCAGCATCATTGGACAGTTTCGGAACACTGAAGCTTTTTTT CASIIGQFRNTEAFF
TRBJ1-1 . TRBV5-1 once TGCGCCAGCAGCTTGGATCCAGGGGAGAACGATGAAGCTTTCTTT CASSLDPGENDEAFF
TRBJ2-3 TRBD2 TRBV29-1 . TGCAGCGTCCGGGGACTAGCGGGAGTGAGGGCAGATGCGCAATATTTT CSVRGLAGVRADAQYF
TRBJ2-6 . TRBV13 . TGTGCCAGCAGCTCGGGGAGCTCTAGGGCCAAGGTCCTGACTTTC CASSSGSSRAKVLTF
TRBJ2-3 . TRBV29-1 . TGCAGTCTTGAGAACAGGACAGATACGCAGTATTTT CSLENRTDTQYF
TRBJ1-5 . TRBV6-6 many TGTGCCAGCAGCCCCCCGGTAGGTCGCAATCAGCCCCAGCATTTT CASSPPVGRNQPQHF
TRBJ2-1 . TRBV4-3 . TGCGCCAGCAGCCCACAGGGTCTGGGTTTGGATGAACAGTTCTTC CASSPQGLGLDEQFF
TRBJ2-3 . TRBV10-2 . TGCGTCAGCAGACACACGGATACGCAGTATTTT CVSRHTDTQYF
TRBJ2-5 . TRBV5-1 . TGCGCCAGCAGCCCATTGGTGGTCAGGGGAGAGACCCAGTACTTC CASSPLVVRGETQYF
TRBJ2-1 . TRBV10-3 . TGTGCCATCAGTGAAATTCCCGAGGATGAGCAGTTCTTC CAISEIPEDEQFF
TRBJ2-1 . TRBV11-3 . TGTGCCAGCAGCTTAGCTACTGGGGCAGACTACAAAGAGCACTTCTTC CASSLATGADYKEHFF
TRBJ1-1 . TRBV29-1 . TGCAGCGTTCGGGCAGGGTGGGGAATGAATAGTGAAGCCTTGTTT CSVRAGWGMNSEALF
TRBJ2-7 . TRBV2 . TGTACCAGCTGTGATGGGGGGATGTACGAGCAGTACTTC CTSCDGGMYEQYF
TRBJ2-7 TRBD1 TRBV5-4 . TGTGCCAGCAGCCCAGAAAGCACAGGGGGAGAGCAGTACTTC CASSPESTGGEQYF
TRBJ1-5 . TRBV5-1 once TGCGCCACGAGCTTCGGGGGCGAAGGCAATCATCCCCAGCATTTT CATSFGGEGNHPQHF
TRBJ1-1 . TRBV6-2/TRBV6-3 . TGTGCCAGCAGTATTCCGTCGGCGCGGGACACTGAAGATTTGTTT CASSIPSARDTEDLF
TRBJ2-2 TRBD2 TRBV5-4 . TGTGCCAGCCGCTCAACTAGCGCGAACACCGGGGAGGTGTTTTTT CASRSTSANTGEVFF
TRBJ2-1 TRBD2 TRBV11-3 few TGTGCCAGCAGCTTATGTACAGCGGGAGGGCGAAGTGAGCAGTTCTTC CASSLCTAGGRSEQFF
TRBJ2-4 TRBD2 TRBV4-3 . TGCGCCAGCAGCCGGCGACTAGCGGGGGGGTCCCCTGGGGATAACATTCAGTGCTTC CASSRRLAGGSPGDNIQCF
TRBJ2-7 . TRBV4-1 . TGCGCCAGCAACCAAGAGACCCTTGTTGACGAGCAGTACTTC CASNQETLVDEQYF
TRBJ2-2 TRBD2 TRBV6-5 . TGTGCCAGCAGTTACTTGCCTAGCGGGAGACCCGGGGAGCTTTTTTTT CASSYLPSGRPGELFF
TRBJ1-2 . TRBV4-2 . TGTGCCAGCAGCCAAGATCGTACAGGCTTGGGCTACACCTTC CASSQDRTGLGYTF
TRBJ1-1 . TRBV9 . TGTGCCAGCAGCGCACAGGGTGGTTCTGAAGCTTTCTTT CASSAQGGSEAFF
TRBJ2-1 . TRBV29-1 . TGCAGCGTTGATTTCCGGAGCAGTGAGCAGTTCTTC CSVDFRSSEQFF
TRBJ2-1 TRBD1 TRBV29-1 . TGCAGCTCAGAACAGGGGGTGTGTGAACAGTTCTTC CSSEQGVCEQFF
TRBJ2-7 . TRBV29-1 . TGCAGTGCGGGTTGGGGTAAACACGAGCAGTACTTT CSAGWGKHEQYF
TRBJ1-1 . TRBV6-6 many TGTGCCAGCCAAACCACAGGGATGAAGACTGAAGCTTTCTTT CASQTTGMKTEAFF
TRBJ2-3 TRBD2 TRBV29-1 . TGCAGCACCCAGCGGGGGGGCACAGATATGCAGTATTTC CSTQRGGTDMQYF
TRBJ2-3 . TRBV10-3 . TGTGCCGTTACTAGTGGTAGCACACATACGCAGTATTTT CAVTSGSTHTQYF
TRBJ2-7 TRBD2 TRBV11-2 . TGTGCCAGCAGCTTGCGGACTAGCGGGGCCTCCTGCGAGCAATACTTC CASSLRTSGASCEQYF
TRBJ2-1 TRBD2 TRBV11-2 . TGTGCCATCAGTTTAGGGATCGGGAGGCTTGTAAATGAGCAGTTCTTC CAISLGIGRLVNEQFF
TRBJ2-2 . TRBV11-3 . TGTACCAGCAGCCCCGGACCAGCGGGCTACACCGGGGTGCTGTTTTTT CTSSPGPAGYTGVLFF
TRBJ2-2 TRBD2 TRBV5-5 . TGTGCCAGGAGTGGAACTAGCGTCTACACCGGGGAGCTGTTTTTT CARSGTSVYTGELFF
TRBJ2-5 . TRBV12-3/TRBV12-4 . TGTGCCAGCACCGGAGAGACCCAGTACTTC CASTGETQYF
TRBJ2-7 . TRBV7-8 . TGTGTCAGTAGCTTATCCTACGAGCAGTACTTC CVSSLSYEQYF
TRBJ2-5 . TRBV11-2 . TGTGCCAGCAGCCCCACCGGGCTAGCCCCAGAGACCCAGTACTTC CASSPTGLAPETQYF
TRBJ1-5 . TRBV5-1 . TGCGCCAGCAGCTTTAATGACAGTCCGGATACACAGCATTTT CASSFNDSPDTQHF
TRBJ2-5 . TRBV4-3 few TGCGCCAGCAGCAAAGATTTGGGGGAGACCCAATACTTC CASSKDLGETQYF
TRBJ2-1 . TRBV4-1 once TGCGCCAGCAGCCAAGAGGCCGCGACAGGATACAATGTGCAGTTCTTC CASSQEAATGYNVQFF
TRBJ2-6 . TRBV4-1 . TGCGCCAGCAGACAAGAAACCCGTGCCTTAACCGGGGCCAACGTCCTGACTTTC CASRQETRALTGANVLTF
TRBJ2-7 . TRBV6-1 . TGTGCCAACAGTGTTGGGACGGTGGGCTCCTACGAACAGTACTTC CANSVGTVGSYEQYF
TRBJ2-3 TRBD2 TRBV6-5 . TGTGCCAGCAGGGTCGGGGGACTAAATACGCATACGCAGTATTTT CASRVGGLNTHTQYF
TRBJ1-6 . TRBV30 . TGTGCCTGGTGTAGCCAAGGAGGGGCGGATCCACCCCTCCACTTT CAWCSQGGADPPLHF
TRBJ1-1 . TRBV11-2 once TGTGCCAGCAGCTTAGCTGGCGGACAAAAGAACACTGAAGATTTATTT CASSLAGGQKNTEDLF